These T cell receptor beta chains were read from a single sample in a study of identical twins. TCRdb passed the 5' RACE reads through MiXCR, listing each CDR3 protein once. Of approximately 240,000 distinct CDR3 sequences in the sample, about an eighth were seen once. The sample consisted of memory (CD45RO+) T cells sorted from blood. All receptors come from a woman in her late teens or twenties in good health. The CDR3 runs from the conserved cysteine through the conserved F or W. The order of the fields is J gene, V gene, clone size, D gene, CDR3 protein. A D gene is named only where the DNA matches it firmly. The size entry is marked missing in some rows and otherwise reads once, few, many or a size class.

j_gene: TRBJ2-1; v_gene: TRBV18; abundance: many; d_gene: .; CDR3aa: CASSLPGYNEQFF
j_gene: TRBJ2-7; v_gene: TRBV10-3; abundance: .; d_gene: TRBD1; CDR3aa: CAINPGQGTYEQYF
j_gene: TRBJ2-5; v_gene: TRBV24-1; abundance: few; d_gene: .; CDR3aa: CATSDSDPAHLETQYF
j_gene: TRBJ2-4; v_gene: TRBV5-5; abundance: few; d_gene: .; CDR3aa: CASSLGGPTNIQYF
j_gene: TRBJ2-2; v_gene: TRBV12-3/TRBV12-4; abundance: many; d_gene: .; CDR3aa: CASSNRGFWTGELFF
j_gene: TRBJ1-1; v_gene: TRBV3-1; abundance: few; d_gene: .; CDR3aa: CASSLHGKENTEAFF
j_gene: TRBJ2-1; v_gene: TRBV10-3; abundance: few; d_gene: .; CDR3aa: CAINTGPGNEQFF
j_gene: TRBJ2-2; v_gene: TRBV7-3; abundance: .; d_gene: .; CDR3aa: CASSALSGVKGNTGELFF
j_gene: TRBJ2-1; v_gene: TRBV15; abundance: .; d_gene: .; CDR3aa: CATSEARGEPYNEQFF
j_gene: TRBJ1-3; v_gene: TRBV5-1; abundance: many; d_gene: .; CDR3aa: CASSLAEGRNTIYF
j_gene: TRBJ2-7; v_gene: TRBV3-1; abundance: few; d_gene: TRBD1; CDR3aa: CASSYRGQDYEQYF
j_gene: TRBJ2-7; v_gene: TRBV27; abundance: many; d_gene: .; CDR3aa: CASSSGTRVYEQYF
j_gene: TRBJ1-1; v_gene: TRBV11-2; abundance: few; d_gene: TRBD1; CDR3aa: CASSRDRGRITEAFF
j_gene: TRBJ1-1; v_gene: TRBV13; abundance: many; d_gene: .; CDR3aa: CASSHRRRVAEAFF
j_gene: TRBJ1-1; v_gene: TRBV19; abundance: many; d_gene: .; CDR3aa: CASSSGGTTEAFF
j_gene: TRBJ2-1; v_gene: TRBV10-3; abundance: few; d_gene: .; CDR3aa: CAISGDNDPFF
j_gene: TRBJ2-2; v_gene: TRBV20-1; abundance: few; d_gene: .; CDR3aa: CSARDGQNANTGELFF
j_gene: TRBJ1-5; v_gene: TRBV12-3/TRBV12-4; abundance: many; d_gene: .; CDR3aa: CASSRGNSNQPQHF
j_gene: TRBJ2-7; v_gene: TRBV2; abundance: few; d_gene: .; CDR3aa: CASSEGEGGPYEQYF
j_gene: TRBJ2-7; v_gene: TRBV6-2/TRBV6-3; abundance: .; d_gene: .; CDR3aa: CASSFGENYSYEQYF
j_gene: TRBJ1-4; v_gene: TRBV20-1; abundance: few; d_gene: .; CDR3aa: CSAGKPATNEKLFF
j_gene: TRBJ1-5; v_gene: TRBV12-3/TRBV12-4; abundance: few; d_gene: .; CDR3aa: CASTKGGGNQPQHF
j_gene: TRBJ2-3; v_gene: TRBV2; abundance: many; d_gene: .; CDR3aa: CASSDEDTQYF
j_gene: TRBJ1-6; v_gene: TRBV5-4; abundance: few; d_gene: .; CDR3aa: CASSLAGGSYNSPLHF
j_gene: TRBJ2-5; v_gene: TRBV7-2; abundance: .; d_gene: TRBD2; CDR3aa: CASSPGLAGQTQYF
j_gene: TRBJ2-1; v_gene: TRBV5-1; abundance: many; d_gene: TRBD2; CDR3aa: CASSIGTSGVNEQFF
j_gene: TRBJ1-2; v_gene: TRBV9; abundance: few; d_gene: .; CDR3aa: CASSDGRLYGYTF
j_gene: TRBJ2-5; v_gene: TRBV20-1; abundance: many; d_gene: TRBD1; CDR3aa: CSARDLQTGQETQYF
j_gene: TRBJ2-7; v_gene: TRBV6-5; abundance: .; d_gene: .; CDR3aa: CASSYRGEAEQYF
j_gene: TRBJ2-1; v_gene: TRBV18; abundance: .; d_gene: .; CDR3aa: CASSPDRGPEQFF
j_gene: TRBJ2-2; v_gene: TRBV6-2/TRBV6-3; abundance: .; d_gene: TRBD2; CDR3aa: CASGGGLAANTGELFF
j_gene: TRBJ2-1; v_gene: TRBV29-1; abundance: .; d_gene: .; CDR3aa: CSAGRGDEQFF
j_gene: TRBJ2-7; v_gene: TRBV10-3; abundance: few; d_gene: TRBD2; CDR3aa: CAISAGGDYEQYF
j_gene: TRBJ2-3; v_gene: TRBV5-1; abundance: few; d_gene: TRBD1; CDR3aa: CASSGTGNTDTQYF
j_gene: TRBJ1-4; v_gene: TRBV20-1; abundance: .; d_gene: TRBD1; CDR3aa: CSARRDRANEKLFF
j_gene: TRBJ1-5; v_gene: TRBV5-1; abundance: .; d_gene: TRBD1; CDR3aa: CASSEGQYSNQPQHF
j_gene: TRBJ1-5; v_gene: TRBV4-2; abundance: many; d_gene: .; CDR3aa: CASSQGTGNQPQHF
j_gene: TRBJ1-6; v_gene: TRBV5-5; abundance: few; d_gene: TRBD1; CDR3aa: CASSLNPRDRGPNSPLHF
j_gene: TRBJ1-5; v_gene: TRBV20-1; abundance: .; d_gene: .; CDR3aa: CSAKQGPQPQHF
j_gene: TRBJ2-2; v_gene: TRBV10-1; abundance: .; d_gene: TRBD1; CDR3aa: CASSPFRDRDPGELFF
j_gene: TRBJ2-1; v_gene: TRBV11-2; abundance: many; d_gene: TRBD2; CDR3aa: CASSLGRRDVAGGPSYNEQFF
j_gene: TRBJ2-7; v_gene: TRBV3-1; abundance: many; d_gene: .; CDR3aa: CASSILGGEQYF
j_gene: TRBJ1-5; v_gene: TRBV29-1; abundance: .; d_gene: .; CDR3aa: CSVAGQINQPQHF
j_gene: TRBJ1-5; v_gene: TRBV5-6; abundance: many; d_gene: .; CDR3aa: CASSSGTLIEAQHF
j_gene: TRBJ2-1; v_gene: TRBV11-3; abundance: few; d_gene: .; CDR3aa: CASSVFRGDEQFF
j_gene: TRBJ1-1; v_gene: TRBV11-2; abundance: many; d_gene: .; CDR3aa: CASSPLLGAEAFF
j_gene: TRBJ2-6; v_gene: TRBV5-1; abundance: .; d_gene: .; CDR3aa: CASSSWTLGGNVLTF
j_gene: TRBJ2-3; v_gene: TRBV6-5; abundance: .; d_gene: .; CDR3aa: CASSYNWGDTQYF
j_gene: TRBJ2-7; v_gene: TRBV12-5; abundance: .; d_gene: .; CDR3aa: CASGLLVETPQYF
j_gene: TRBJ1-1; v_gene: TRBV7-9; abundance: few; d_gene: TRBD1; CDR3aa: CASRSPGTGLRGEAFF